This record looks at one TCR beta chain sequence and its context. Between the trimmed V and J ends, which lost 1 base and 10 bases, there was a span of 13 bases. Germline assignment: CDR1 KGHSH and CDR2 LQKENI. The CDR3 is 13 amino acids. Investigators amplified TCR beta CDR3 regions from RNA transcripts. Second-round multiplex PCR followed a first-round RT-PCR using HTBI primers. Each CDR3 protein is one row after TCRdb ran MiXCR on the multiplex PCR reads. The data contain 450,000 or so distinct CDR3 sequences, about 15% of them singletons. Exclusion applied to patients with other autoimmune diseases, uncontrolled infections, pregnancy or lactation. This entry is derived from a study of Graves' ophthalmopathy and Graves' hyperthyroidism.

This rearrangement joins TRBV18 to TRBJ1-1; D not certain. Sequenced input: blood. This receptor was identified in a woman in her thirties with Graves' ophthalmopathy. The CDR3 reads CASSPRYEAGAFF. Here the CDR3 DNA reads TGTGCCAGCTCACCACGATACGAAGCTGGAGCTTTCTTT. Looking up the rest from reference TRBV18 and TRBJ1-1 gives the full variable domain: NAGVMQNPRHLVRRRGQEARLRCSPMKGHSHVYWYRQLPEEGLKFMVYLQKENIIDESGMPKERFSAEFPKEGPSILRIQQVVRGDSAAYFCASSPRYEAGAFFGQGTRLTVV.